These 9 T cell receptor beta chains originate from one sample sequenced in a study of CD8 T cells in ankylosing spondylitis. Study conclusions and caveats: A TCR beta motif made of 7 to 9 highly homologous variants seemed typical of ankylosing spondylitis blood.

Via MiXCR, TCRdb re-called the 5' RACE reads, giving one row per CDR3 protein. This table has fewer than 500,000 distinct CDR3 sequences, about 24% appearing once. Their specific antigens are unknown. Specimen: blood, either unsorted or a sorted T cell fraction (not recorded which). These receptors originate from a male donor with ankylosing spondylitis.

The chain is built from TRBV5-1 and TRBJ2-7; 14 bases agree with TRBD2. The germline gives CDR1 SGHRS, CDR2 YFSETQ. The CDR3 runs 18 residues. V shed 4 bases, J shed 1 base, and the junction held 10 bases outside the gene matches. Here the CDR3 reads CASSDPGTSGRASYEQYF. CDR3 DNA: TGCGCCAGCAGCGACCCCGGGACTAGCGGGAGAGCGTCCTACGAGCAGTACTTC.

CDR3 loop: CASSQVGRLEADTQYF. The CDR3 nucleotides read TGCGCCAGCAGCCAAGTCGGGAGGCTTGAGGCAGATACGCAGTATTTT. The chain links TRBV4-1 to TRBJ2-3, with 7 bases identical to TRBD2. With V trimmed by 1 base and J by 4 bases, 8 bases remained unmatched. Germline lookup yields CDR1 MGHRA and CDR2 YSYEKL. The CDR3 runs 16 residues.

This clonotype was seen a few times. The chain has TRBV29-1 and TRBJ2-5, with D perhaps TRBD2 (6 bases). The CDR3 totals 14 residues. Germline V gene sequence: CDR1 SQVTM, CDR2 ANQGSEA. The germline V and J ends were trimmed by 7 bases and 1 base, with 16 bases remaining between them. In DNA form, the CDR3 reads TGCAGCGCCGGGGGATTCGCGCTCCAAGAGACCCAGTACTTC. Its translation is CSAGGFALQETQYF.

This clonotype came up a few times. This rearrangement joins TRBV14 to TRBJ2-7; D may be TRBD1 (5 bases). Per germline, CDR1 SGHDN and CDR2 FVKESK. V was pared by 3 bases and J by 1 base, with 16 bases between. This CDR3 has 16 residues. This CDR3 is CASSHVQKGPSYEQYF. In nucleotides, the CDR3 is TGTGCCAGCAGCCATGTCCAAAAGGGGCCTTCCTACGAGCAGTACTTC.

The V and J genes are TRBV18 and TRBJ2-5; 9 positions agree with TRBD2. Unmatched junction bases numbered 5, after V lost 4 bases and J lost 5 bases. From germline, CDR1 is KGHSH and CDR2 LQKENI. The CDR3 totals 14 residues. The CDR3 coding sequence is TGTGCCAGCTCACGCCCGGCGGGAGGGGAGACCCAGTACTTC. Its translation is CASSRPAGGETQYF.

This CDR3 reads CSAPINTEAFF. The CDR3, as DNA: TGCAGTGCTCCGATAAACACTGAAGCTTTCTTT. The chain employs TRBV20-1 and TRBJ1-1; no reliable D call. CDR1 is DFQATT, CDR2 SNEGSKA, per germline (reference sequence). The CDR3 runs to 11 residues. Trimming pared 5 bases from V and 2 bases from J, leaving 6 bases between.

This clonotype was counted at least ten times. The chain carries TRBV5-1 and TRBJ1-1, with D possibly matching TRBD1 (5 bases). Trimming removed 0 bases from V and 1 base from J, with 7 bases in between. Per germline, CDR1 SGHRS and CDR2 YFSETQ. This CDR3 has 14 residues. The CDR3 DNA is TGCGCCAGCAGCTTGGAGAGGGGGAACACTGAAGCTTTCTTT. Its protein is CASSLERGNTEAFF.

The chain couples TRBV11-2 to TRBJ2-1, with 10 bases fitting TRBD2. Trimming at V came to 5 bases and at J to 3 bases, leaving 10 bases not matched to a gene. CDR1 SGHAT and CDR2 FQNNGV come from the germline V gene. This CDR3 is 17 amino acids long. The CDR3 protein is CASSLFRSSGSYNEQFF. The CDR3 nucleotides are TGTGCCAGCAGCCTCTTTCGTTCTAGCGGGAGCTACAATGAGCAGTTCTTC.

CDR3 sequence reads: CASSLTFRGYEQYF. The CDR3 DNA reads TGTGCCAGCAGCTTAACGTTCAGGGGATACGAGCAGTACTTC. This chain connects TRBV7-6 to TRBJ2-7, with D possibly matching TRBD1 (6 bases). CDR3 size: 14 residues. Per the germline V gene, CDR1 is SGHVS and CDR2 is FNYEAQ. Trimming cost V 2 bases and J 4 bases, with 12 bases left between them.